This passage covers 29 T cell receptor beta chains from one sample sequenced in a study of blood T cells in healthy people across ages. A second PCR, run for about 7 to 11 cycles, used a sample-barcoded 5' primer plus a J-beta primer mix. Each CDR3 protein is one row after TCRdb ran MiXCR on the 5' RACE reads. The repertoire holds 1 million to 1.2 million distinct CDR3 sequences, with less than 45% as singletons. Input material: blood. Source of these receptors: a young man in good health.

This clonotype was seen a few times. The chain employs TRBV6-6 and TRBJ2-5; D possibly matches TRBD1 or TRBD2 (5 bases each). V was trimmed by 8 bases and J by 1 base, leaving 11 bases between them. The germline CDR1 and CDR2 sequences are MNHNY and SVGAGI (reference sequence). The CDR3 is 13 amino acids. CDR3 sequence reads: CASASGTQETQYF. CDR3 in DNA: TGTGCCAGCGCCTCCGGGACCCAAGAGACCCAGTACTTC.

This rearrangement joins TRBV6-6 to TRBJ1-6, with TRBD1 matching 10 bases. The CDR3 length is 15 residues. Germline V gene data show CDR1 as MNHNY and CDR2 as SVGAGI (reference sequence). J gave up 7 bases and V 7 bases, and 7 bases lay outside the gene matches. The CDR3 is CASTQGQGRNSPLHF. In DNA, the CDR3 is TGTGCCAGCACCCAGGGACAGGGGCGAAATTCACCCCTCCACTTT.

This chain joins TRBV20-1 and TRBJ1-1; 9 bases align to TRBD1. CDR3 size: 13 residues. With 2 bases clipped from V and 4 bases from J, the junction kept 2 bases outside the gene matches. The germline V gene has CDR1 DFQATT and CDR2 SNEGSKA (reference sequence). For the CDR3, the DNA is TGCAGTGCTAGAAAGGACAGGGGCACTGAAGCTTTCTTT. As protein: CSARKDRGTEAFF.

This clonotype has a count of ten or more. The chain links TRBV28 to TRBJ1-5; D not resolved. Germline assignment: CDR1 MDHEN and CDR2 SYDVKM. This CDR3 spans 11 amino acids. Trimming stripped 3 bases from V and 7 bases from J, with 4 bases between. In DNA, the CDR3 is TGTGCCAGCAGTTTTCCGCAGCCCCAGCATTTT. Amino acid sequence: CASSFPQPQHF.

The chain couples TRBV11-2 to TRBJ2-1, with D possibly being TRBD1 (5 bases). Germline assignment: CDR1 SGHAT and CDR2 FQNNGV. The CDR3 length is 16 residues. V lost 0 bases to trimming and J lost 5 bases, with 14 bases between them. The CDR3 protein is CASSLEGKGSHNEQFF. The DNA for the CDR3 is TGTGCCAGCAGCTTAGAGGGAAAGGGGTCCCACAATGAGCAGTTCTTC.

The V gene is TRBV29-1, the J gene TRBJ2-2; D unclear. The CDR3 contains 11 residues. V was clipped by 7 bases and J by 3 bases, with 6 bases between them. The germline gives CDR1 SQVTM, CDR2 ANQGSEA. CDR3 in amino acids: CSATHTGELFF. The CDR3 DNA is TGCAGCGCGACCCACACCGGGGAGCTGTTTTTT.

As for this clonotype: Since no conserved phenylalanine or tryptophan closes the CDR3, a read error is the likely cause. V and J are TRBV9 and TRBJ2-1, with D possibly TRBD1 on 6 matching bases. The V gene's germline CDR1 is SGDLS and CDR2 YYNGEE. The CDR3 runs 14 residues. V was clipped by 4 bases and J by 6 bases, with 14 bases between them. CDR3 in amino acids: CASSPRDTRNEQFV. CDR3 DNA sequence: TGTGCCAGCAGCCCACGGGACACCCGCAATGAGCAGTTCGTC.

The J gene is TRBJ2-2, the V gene TRBV24-1; D is undetermined. Between the trimmed V and J ends, which lost 1 base and 2 bases, there was a span of 10 bases. CDR1 KGHDR and CDR2 SFDVKD come from the germline V gene. The CDR3 totals 16 residues. The CDR3 reads CATSDLGLTNTGELFF. The CDR3 region has the DNA TGTGCCACCAGTGATTTAGGGCTTACCAACACCGGGGAGCTGTTTTTT.

The chain combines TRBV20-1 with TRBJ1-2; TRBD1 might be the D (6 bases). The CDR3 loop spans 13 amino acids. Germline-derived CDR1 and CDR2 are DFQATT and SNEGSKA (reference sequence). CDR3 protein: CSPLREGGYGYTF. The CDR3 DNA is TGCAGCCCCTTGCGGGAGGGGGGCTATGGCTACACCTTC.

This clonotype has only a few counts. One junction end disagrees with the germline gene, perhaps due to a read error. The chain is built from TRBV25-1 and TRBJ2-5, with 11 bases matching TRBD2. Germline lookup yields CDR1 MGHDK and CDR2 SYGVNS. This CDR3 is built from 15 residues. CDR3: CASTELAGVGETQYF. CDR3 sequence (DNA): TGTGCCAGCACTGAACTAGCGGGGGTTGGTGAGACCCAGTACTTC.

The rearrangement uses TRBV25-1 and TRBJ2-7, with D possibly TRBD1 on 5 matching bases. CDR3 length equals 13 residues. Trimming removed 0 bases from V and 5 bases from J, with 8 bases in between. Germline assignment: CDR1 MGHDK and CDR2 SYGVNS. Written as DNA, the CDR3 is TGTGCCAGCAGTGAATACGCAGGGAACGAGCAGTACTTC. Protein sequence: CASSEYAGNEQYF.

The table lists this clonotype with a few counts. The chain recombines TRBV7-9 with TRBJ1-2; TRBD1 matches 8 bases. CDR3 length equals 15 residues. Germline V gives CDR1 SEHNR, CDR2 FQNEAQ (reference sequence). Trimming cost V 0 bases and J 6 bases; bases outside gene matches: 6. As DNA, the CDR3 is TGTGCCAGCAGCTTAGCGTGGAGCAGGGGGCATGGCTACACCTTC. Encoded protein: CASSLAWSRGHGYTF.

This clonotype was counted only a few times. This rearrangement joins TRBV4-2 to TRBJ2-7; no clear D. Judging by the DNA end, TRBJ2-5 fits better; the J call may be wrong. This CDR3 is 15 amino acids long. Germline V gives CDR1 LGHNA, CDR2 YNFKEQ. The CDR3 nucleotides are TGTGCCAGCAGCCCCAAGTTTGGGCTTGGGGAGACCCAGTACTTC. This sequence encodes CASSPKFGLGETQYF.

The table lists this clonotype with many counts. V gene TRBV12-3 or TRBV12-4 combines with J gene TRBJ2-2; either TRBD1 or TRBD2 may supply D (5 bases each). This CDR3 spans 15 amino acids. The V and J ends lost 6 bases and 0 bases respectively, with 11 bases between them. The CDR3 spells CASRPGTTNTGELFF. The CDR3 DNA reads as TGTGCCAGCAGGCCAGGGACGACGAACACCGGGGAGCTGTTTTTT.

This clonotype has a count of ten or more. The rearrangement joins TRBV6-1 to TRBJ1-1; the match to TRBD1 covers 7 bases. This CDR3 contains 13 residues. CDR1 is MNHNS and CDR2 is SASEGT in the germline V gene. The J segment lost 1 base and the V segment lost 6 bases, leaving 2 bases of the junction unmatched. DNA of the CDR3: TGTGCCAGCAGCAACAGGGGGAACACTGAAGCTTTCTTT. This translates into CASSNRGNTEAFF.

This clonotype occurred a few times. V usage is TRBV12-3 or TRBV12-4 and J usage is TRBJ1-4; D is undetermined. The CDR3 spans 13 residues. V lost 4 bases to trimming and J lost 4 bases, with 7 bases between them. In nucleotides, the CDR3 is TGTGCCAGCAGTTCCCCCAATAATGAAAAACTGTTTTTT. Translated: CASSSPNNEKLFF.

The V and J genes are TRBV12-3 or TRBV12-4 and TRBJ1-1; no firm D call. The ends were cut back, 3 bases at V and 0 bases at J, with 8 bases in the middle. The CDR3 extends over 14 amino acids. CDR3 nucleotides: TGTGCCAGCAGTTTGGCAGCAATGAACACTGAAGCTTTCTTT. This codes for CASSLAAMNTEAFF.

Only a few counts were recorded for this clonotype. The chain links TRBV5-1 to TRBJ2-7; no reliable D call. The CDR3 has 13 residues. V lost 0 bases and J 3 bases, leaving 7 bases between the germline ends. CDR1 and CDR2 (germline): SGHRS, YFSETQ. The CDR3 nucleotides are TGCGCCAGCAGCTTGGAGGTGCACTACGAGCAGTACTTC. It encodes CASSLEVHYEQYF.

This rearrangement joins TRBV5-1 to TRBJ2-3; D is perhaps TRBD2 (6 bases). CDR1 and CDR2 (germline): SGHRS, YFSETQ. This CDR3 is 15 amino acids long. The germline V and J ends were trimmed by 4 bases and 2 bases, with 14 bases remaining between them. The DNA of the CDR3 is TGCGCCAGCAGCCCGGGGGAAACGAACACAGATACGCAGTATTTT. The encoded protein is CASSPGETNTDTQYF.

This chain connects TRBV7-9 to TRBJ1-5; D remains unclear. The V gene's germline CDR1 is SEHNR and CDR2 FQNEAQ (reference sequence). Trimming removed 5 bases from V and 9 bases from J, with 8 bases in between. The CDR3 runs 11 residues. CDR3 nucleotides: TGTGCCAGCAGCCACATGGGGCCCCAGCATTTT. Its translation: CASSHMGPQHF.

Here the CDR3 reads CASSQFSSDQPQHF. The CDR3 DNA is TGTGCCAGCAGCCAATTTTCGTCTGATCAGCCCCAGCATTTT. The rearrangement uses TRBV4-2 and TRBJ1-5, with unresolved D. Germline values: CDR1 LGHNA, CDR2 YNFKEQ. The V gene lost 2 bases and the J gene lost 5 bases, with 10 bases spanning the gap. This CDR3 comprises 14 residues.

V and J are TRBV10-3 and TRBJ2-2; no clear D gene. This CDR3 spans 15 amino acids. Germline V gene data show CDR1 as ENHRY and CDR2 as SYGVKD. V lost 0 bases and J lost 0, with 5 bases in between. CDR3 nucleotide sequence: TGTGCCATCAGTGAGTCGATTTCGAACACCGGGGAGCTGTTTTTT. This translates into CAISESISNTGELFF.

The CDR3 protein is CSARDQTGAGDTQYF. Here the CDR3 DNA reads TGCAGTGCTAGAGATCAGACAGGTGCAGGGGATACGCAGTATTTT. The chain couples TRBV20-1 to TRBJ2-3, with a weak D call TRBD1 (6 bases). The CDR3 is made up of 15 amino acids. Germline CDR1 is DFQATT and CDR2 is SNEGSKA (reference sequence). V was shortened by 0 bases and J by 6 bases, with 16 bases between the two germline ends.

The rearrangement uses TRBV6-2 or TRBV6-3 and TRBJ1-3; D is undetermined. CDR3 size: 16 residues. Per the germline V gene, CDR1 is MNHEY and CDR2 is SVGEGT. With 2 bases removed from V and 0 bases from J, the gap between germline ends came to 11 bases. The CDR3 DNA reads TGTGCCAGCAGTTACCAGTCTTCGAGCTCTGGAAACACCATATATTTT. It yields the protein CASSYQSSSSGNTIYF.

This clonotype turned up a few times. The rearrangement links TRBV27 to TRBJ1-5, with D possibly TRBD1 on 5 matching bases. V lost 8 bases to trimming and J lost 4 bases, with 18 bases between them. The CDR3 length is 15 residues. The V gene's germline CDR1 is MNHEY and CDR2 SMNVEV (reference sequence). Here the CDR3 DNA reads TGTGCCAGCGCAAACAGCGGGACGGCAAATCAGCCCCAGCATTTT. Protein: CASANSGTANQPQHF.

This clonotype has only a few counts. The CDR3 sequence is CASSLGSMSNNEQFF. Here the CDR3 DNA reads TGTGCCAGCAGCTTAGGGTCTATGAGCAACAATGAGCAGTTCTTC. The gene calls are TRBV13 and TRBJ2-1, with no clear D. Trimming pared 0 bases from V and 5 bases from J, leaving 11 bases between. Germline lookup yields CDR1 PRHDT and CDR2 FYEKMQ (reference sequence). The length of the CDR3 is 15 residues.

J is TRBJ2-2 and V is TRBV11-2; TRBD1 matches 8 bases. The CDR3 totals 14 residues. Germline assignment: CDR1 SGHAT and CDR2 FQNNGV. V gave up 3 bases and J gave up 6 bases; unmatched junction bases: 3. CDR3 amino acids: CASSLDRVPGELFF. In DNA form, the CDR3 reads TGTGCCAGCAGCTTGGACAGGGTCCCCGGGGAGCTGTTTTTT.

The sample holds a few counts of this clonotype. The chain links TRBV27 to TRBJ1-5, with 7 bases fitting TRBD1. The CDR3 covers 17 residues. Unmatched junction bases numbered 14, after V lost 6 bases and J lost 3 bases. Looked up from germline, CDR1 is MNHEY and CDR2 is SMNVEV (reference sequence). The DNA of the CDR3 is TGTGCCAGCAGCCCGGGTTCGACAGGGTCGTTCAATCAGCCCCAGCATTTT. Encoded protein: CASSPGSTGSFNQPQHF.

Details on this clonotype: One end of the junction is discordant with germline, which a read error may explain. This chain uses TRBV7-3 with TRBJ2-7, with D perhaps TRBD1 or TRBD2 (6 bases each). Germline CDR1 is SGHTA and CDR2 is FQGTGA. The CDR3 totals 15 residues. The CDR3 region has the DNA TGTGCCAGCAGCTTGGCGACCGGGGGCTACAATGAGCAGTACTTT. Translation: CASSLATGGYNEQYF.